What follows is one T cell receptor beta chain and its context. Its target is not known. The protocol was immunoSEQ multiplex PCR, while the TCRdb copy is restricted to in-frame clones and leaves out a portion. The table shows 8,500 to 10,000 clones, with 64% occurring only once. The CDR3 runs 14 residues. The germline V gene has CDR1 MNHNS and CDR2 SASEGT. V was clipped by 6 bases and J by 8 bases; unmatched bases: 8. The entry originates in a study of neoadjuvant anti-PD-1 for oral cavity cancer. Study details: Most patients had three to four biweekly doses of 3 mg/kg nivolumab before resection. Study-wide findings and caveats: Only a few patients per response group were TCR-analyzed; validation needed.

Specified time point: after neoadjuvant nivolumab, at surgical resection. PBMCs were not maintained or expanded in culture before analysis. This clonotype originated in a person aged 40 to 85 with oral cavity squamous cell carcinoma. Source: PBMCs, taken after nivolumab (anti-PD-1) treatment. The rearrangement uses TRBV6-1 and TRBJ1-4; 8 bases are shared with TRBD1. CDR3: CASRDRGWGEKLFF. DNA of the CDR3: TGTGCCAGCAGAGACAGGGGTTGGGGAGAAAAACTGTTTTTT.